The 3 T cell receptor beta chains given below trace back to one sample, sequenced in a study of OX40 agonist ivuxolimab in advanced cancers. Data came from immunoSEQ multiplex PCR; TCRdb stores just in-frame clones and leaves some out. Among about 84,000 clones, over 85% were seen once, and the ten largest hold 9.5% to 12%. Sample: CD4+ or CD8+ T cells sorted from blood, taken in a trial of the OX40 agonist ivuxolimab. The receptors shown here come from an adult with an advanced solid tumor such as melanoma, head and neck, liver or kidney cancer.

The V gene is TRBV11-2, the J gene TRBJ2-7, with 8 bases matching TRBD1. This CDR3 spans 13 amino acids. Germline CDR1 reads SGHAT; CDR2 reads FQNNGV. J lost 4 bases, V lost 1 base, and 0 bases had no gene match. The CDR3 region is CASSLGTGYEQYF. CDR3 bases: TGTGCCAGCAGCTTAGGGACAGGGTACGAGCAGTACTTC.

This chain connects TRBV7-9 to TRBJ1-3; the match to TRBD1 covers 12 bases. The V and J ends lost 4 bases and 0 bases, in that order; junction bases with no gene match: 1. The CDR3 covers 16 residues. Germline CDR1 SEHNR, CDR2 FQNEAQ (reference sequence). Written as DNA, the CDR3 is TGTGCCAGCAGCTCGGGACAGGGGGCCTCTGGAAACACCATATATTTT. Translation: CASSSGQGASGNTIYF. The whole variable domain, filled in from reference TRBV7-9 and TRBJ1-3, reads DTGVSQNPRHKITKRGQNVTFRCDPISEHNRLYWYRQTLGQGPEFLTYFQNEAQLEKSRLLSDRFSAERPKGSFSTLEIQRTEQGDSAMYLCASSSGQGASGNTIYFGEGSWLTVV.

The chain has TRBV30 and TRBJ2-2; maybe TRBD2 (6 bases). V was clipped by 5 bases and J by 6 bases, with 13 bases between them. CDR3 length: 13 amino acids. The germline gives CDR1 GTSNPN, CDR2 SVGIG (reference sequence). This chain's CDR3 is CAWGRGGPGELFF. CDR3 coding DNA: TGTGCCTGGGGCCGGGGAGGCCCCGGGGAGCTGTTTTTT.